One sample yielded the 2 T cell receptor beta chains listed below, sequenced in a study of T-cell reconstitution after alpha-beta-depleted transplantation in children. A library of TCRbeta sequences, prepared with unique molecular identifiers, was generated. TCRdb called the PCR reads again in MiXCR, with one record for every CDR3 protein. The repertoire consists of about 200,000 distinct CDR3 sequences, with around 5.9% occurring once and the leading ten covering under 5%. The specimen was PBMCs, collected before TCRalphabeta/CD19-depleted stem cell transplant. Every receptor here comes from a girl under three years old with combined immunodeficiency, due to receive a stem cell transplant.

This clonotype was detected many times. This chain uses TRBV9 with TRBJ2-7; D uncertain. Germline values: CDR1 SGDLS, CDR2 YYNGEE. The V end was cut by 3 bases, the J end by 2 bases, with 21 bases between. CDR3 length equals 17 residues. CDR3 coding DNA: TGTGCCAGCAGCGCCGCCCCTGCCCCCTCCGGAACCTACGAGCAGTACTTC. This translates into CASSAAPAPSGTYEQYF.

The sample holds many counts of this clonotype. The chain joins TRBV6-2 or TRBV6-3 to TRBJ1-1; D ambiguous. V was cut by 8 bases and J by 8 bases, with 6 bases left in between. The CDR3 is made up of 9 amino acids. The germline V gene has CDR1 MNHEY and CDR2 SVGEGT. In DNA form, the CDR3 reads TGTGCCAGCGGTGTGGAAGCTTTCTTT. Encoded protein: CASGVEAFF.